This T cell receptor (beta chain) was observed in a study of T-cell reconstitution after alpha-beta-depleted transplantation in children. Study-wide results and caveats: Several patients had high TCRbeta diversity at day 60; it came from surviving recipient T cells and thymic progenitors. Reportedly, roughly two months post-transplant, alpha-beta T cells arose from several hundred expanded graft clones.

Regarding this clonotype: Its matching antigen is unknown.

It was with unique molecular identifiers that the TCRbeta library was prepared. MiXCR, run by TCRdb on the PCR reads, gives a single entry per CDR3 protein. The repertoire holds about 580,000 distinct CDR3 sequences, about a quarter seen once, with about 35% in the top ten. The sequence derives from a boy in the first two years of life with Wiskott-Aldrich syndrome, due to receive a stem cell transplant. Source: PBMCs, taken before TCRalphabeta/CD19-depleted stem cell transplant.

The CDR3 loop is CASSQGSSGYFEQYF. Here the CDR3 DNA reads TGTGCCAGCAGCCAAGGTTCTAGCGGGTACTTCGAGCAGTACTTC. This chain uses TRBV3-1 with TRBJ2-7, with 8 positions matching TRBD2. This CDR3 contains 15 residues. Unmatched junction bases numbered 8, after V lost 1 base and J lost 6 bases. Germline loops: CDR1 LGHDT, CDR2 YNNKEL (reference sequence).